The rows below give T cell receptor beta chains drawn from one sample of a study of blood T cells in healthy people across ages. TCRdb independently ran MiXCR on the 5' RACE reads; one entry per CDR3 protein. The repertoire includes about 830,000 distinct CDR3 sequences, 62% of them detected once, and roughly 25% sits in the top ten. The specimen was blood. These receptors all come from a man aged 25 to 45 in good health. Both conserved end residues are part of each CDR3. The D gene is left open where the match is weak. Expanded clones get a size class; other rows say once, few or many, or leave the size out.

J gene: TRBJ2-7
clone size: .
D gene: TRBD1
V gene: TRBV7-2
CDR3 DNA: TGTGCCAGCAGCCCCCGAGGGGACAGGGGCAATTACGAGCAGTACTTC
CDR3 protein: CASSPRGDRGNYEQYF

J gene: TRBJ2-1
clone size: few
D gene: TRBD2
V gene: TRBV20-1
CDR3 DNA: TGCAGTGCTAGAGCGGGACTAGCGTCCGGTGAGCAGTTCTTC
CDR3 protein: CSARAGLASGEQFF

J gene: TRBJ2-1
clone size: .
D gene: .
V gene: TRBV29-1
CDR3 DNA: TGCAGCGTTGTGCTAGTCTCCTACAATGAGCAGTTCTTC
CDR3 protein: CSVVLVSYNEQFF

J gene: TRBJ2-7
clone size: .
D gene: TRBD2
V gene: TRBV6-1
CDR3 DNA: TGTGCCAGCAGAGCTCAAGGACGACTTAGCGGGGGGTCGTACGAGCAGTACTTC
CDR3 protein: CASRAQGRLSGGSYEQYF

J gene: TRBJ2-7
clone size: .
D gene: .
V gene: TRBV7-8
CDR3 DNA: TGTGCCAGCAGCTTAGCATGGGCCCCGCTCTACGAGCAGTACTTC
CDR3 protein: CASSLAWAPLYEQYF

J gene: TRBJ1-5
clone size: .
D gene: TRBD1
V gene: TRBV15
CDR3 DNA: TGTGCCACCAGCGGGGACGGACAGGGATACCAGCCCCAGCATTTT
CDR3 protein: CATSGDGQGYQPQHF

J gene: TRBJ2-5
clone size: .
D gene: .
V gene: TRBV29-1
CDR3 DNA: TGCAGCGCCGGTCAGGGCTCCGAGACCCAGTACTTC
CDR3 protein: CSAGQGSETQYF

J gene: TRBJ2-5
clone size: .
D gene: TRBD2
V gene: TRBV4-2
CDR3 DNA: TGTGCCAGCAGCCAAGTGATTAGCGGGGAGACCCAGTACTTC
CDR3 protein: CASSQVISGETQYF

J gene: TRBJ1-5
clone size: many
D gene: .
V gene: TRBV28
CDR3 DNA: TGTGCCAGCAGTCCCGCGGGGGCGCGACAGCCCCAGCATTTT
CDR3 protein: CASSPAGARQPQHF

J gene: TRBJ1-1
clone size: .
D gene: .
V gene: TRBV10-3
CDR3 DNA: TGTGCCACCATCTTCGAGCTAAACAGGAACACTGAAGCTTTCTTT
CDR3 protein: CATIFELNRNTEAFF

J gene: TRBJ1-2
clone size: .
D gene: .
V gene: TRBV29-1
CDR3 DNA: TGCAGCGGTGCCGCGGGCGGCTATGGCTACACCTTC
CDR3 protein: CSGAAGGYGYTF

J gene: TRBJ2-7
clone size: many
D gene: TRBD2
V gene: TRBV10-3
CDR3 DNA: TGTGCCATCAGTAAGGAAACTAGCGGGGGACACGAGCAGTACTTC
CDR3 protein: CAISKETSGGHEQYF

J gene: TRBJ2-5
clone size: .
D gene: .
V gene: TRBV7-2
CDR3 DNA: TGTGCCAGCAGCTTAGGAAGGCCGGAGACCCAGTACTTC
CDR3 protein: CASSLGRPETQYF

J gene: TRBJ1-4
clone size: few
D gene: TRBD1
V gene: TRBV20-1
CDR3 DNA: TGCAGTGCCCCACAGGGGGCTAACGAAAAACTGTTTTTT
CDR3 protein: CSAPQGANEKLFF

J gene: TRBJ2-2
clone size: .
D gene: .
V gene: TRBV11-2
CDR3 DNA: TGTGCCAGCAGCTTTGGCCGATGGGCCGGGGAGCTGTTTTTT
CDR3 protein: CASSFGRWAGELFF

J gene: TRBJ2-2
clone size: .
D gene: .
V gene: TRBV3-1
CDR3 DNA: TGTGCCAGCAGGACCAGGGTCACCGGGGAGCTGTTTTTT
CDR3 protein: CASRTRVTGELFF

J gene: TRBJ2-7
clone size: few
D gene: .
V gene: TRBV12-3/TRBV12-4
CDR3 DNA: TGTGCCAGCAGTTTAATTGCGCGCGAGCAGTACTTC
CDR3 protein: CASSLIAREQYF

J gene: TRBJ2-3
clone size: .
D gene: TRBD2
V gene: TRBV29-1
CDR3 DNA: TGCAGCACACCCACCCGAGCGGGGGGCCTCTCAGATACGCAGTATTTT
CDR3 protein: CSTPTRAGGLSDTQYF

J gene: TRBJ2-7
clone size: few
D gene: .
V gene: TRBV29-1
CDR3 DNA: TGCAGCGTAGGCAGGGAGTCCTACGAGCAGTACTTC
CDR3 protein: CSVGRESYEQYF

J gene: TRBJ2-3
clone size: .
D gene: .
V gene: TRBV27
CDR3 DNA: TGTGCCAGCAGGCCCCCAATTAGCACAGATACGCAGTATTTT
CDR3 protein: CASRPPISTDTQYF

J gene: TRBJ2-5
clone size: few
D gene: .
V gene: TRBV2
CDR3 DNA: TGTGCCAGCAGTGAAAATTCGGAGACCCAGTACTTC
CDR3 protein: CASSENSETQYF

J gene: TRBJ2-7
clone size: .
D gene: .
V gene: TRBV10-3
CDR3 DNA: TGTGCCATCAGTGAGTCCGGGGGGCTTGGAGAGCAGTACTTC
CDR3 protein: CAISESGGLGEQYF

J gene: TRBJ1-1
clone size: once
D gene: .
V gene: TRBV7-2
CDR3 DNA: TGTGCCAGCAGCGCGGACCCAGCCACTGAAGCTTTCTTT
CDR3 protein: CASSADPATEAFF

J gene: TRBJ2-3
clone size: .
D gene: TRBD2
V gene: TRBV5-8
CDR3 DNA: TGTGCCAGCAGCTTCCGACTAGCCCGTAGCACAGAGACGCAGTATTTT
CDR3 protein: CASSFRLARSTETQYF

J gene: TRBJ1-1
clone size: .
D gene: .
V gene: TRBV7-6
CDR3 DNA: TGTGCCAGCCGGAACAGGGCGAGCACTGAAGCTTTCTTT
CDR3 protein: CASRNRASTEAFF

J gene: TRBJ2-7
clone size: once
D gene: .
V gene: TRBV7-2
CDR3 DNA: TGTGCCAGCAGCTTAGCGCCGTTTAGCGGTTCCCTAGACGAGCAGTACTTC
CDR3 protein: CASSLAPFSGSLDEQYF

J gene: TRBJ1-2
clone size: .
D gene: .
V gene: TRBV5-1
CDR3 DNA: TGCGCCAGCAGAATGGGGAACTATGGCTACACCTTC
CDR3 protein: CASRMGNYGYTF

J gene: TRBJ2-1
clone size: .
D gene: .
V gene: TRBV6-2/TRBV6-3
CDR3 DNA: TGTGCCAGCAGGTCGGGGGGCGCTTACAATGAGCAGTTCTTC
CDR3 protein: CASRSGGAYNEQFF

J gene: TRBJ2-7
clone size: .
D gene: TRBD2
V gene: TRBV4-2
CDR3 DNA: TGTGCCAGCAGCCAAGGAGGGGTAGCGGGGGGGCCTAACGACGTGCAGTACTTC
CDR3 protein: CASSQGGVAGGPNDVQYF

J gene: TRBJ2-1
clone size: .
D gene: .
V gene: TRBV27
CDR3 DNA: TGTGCCAGCCCCGGTCCGGGCGTGCAGTTCTTC
CDR3 protein: CASPGPGVQFF

J gene: TRBJ1-5
clone size: .
D gene: .
V gene: TRBV2
CDR3 DNA: TGTGCCAGCAGACCGGACATCGATCAGCCCCAGCATTTT
CDR3 protein: CASRPDIDQPQHF

J gene: TRBJ2-7
clone size: once
D gene: .
V gene: TRBV6-1
CDR3 DNA: TGTGCCAGCAGTGAAGTGGGAGGAGGGAACCCCTACGAGCAGTACTTC
CDR3 protein: CASSEVGGGNPYEQYF

J gene: TRBJ2-7
clone size: .
D gene: .
V gene: TRBV7-2
CDR3 DNA: TGTGCCAGCACCTACGGGACACACTCCTACGAGCAGTACTTC
CDR3 protein: CASTYGTHSYEQYF